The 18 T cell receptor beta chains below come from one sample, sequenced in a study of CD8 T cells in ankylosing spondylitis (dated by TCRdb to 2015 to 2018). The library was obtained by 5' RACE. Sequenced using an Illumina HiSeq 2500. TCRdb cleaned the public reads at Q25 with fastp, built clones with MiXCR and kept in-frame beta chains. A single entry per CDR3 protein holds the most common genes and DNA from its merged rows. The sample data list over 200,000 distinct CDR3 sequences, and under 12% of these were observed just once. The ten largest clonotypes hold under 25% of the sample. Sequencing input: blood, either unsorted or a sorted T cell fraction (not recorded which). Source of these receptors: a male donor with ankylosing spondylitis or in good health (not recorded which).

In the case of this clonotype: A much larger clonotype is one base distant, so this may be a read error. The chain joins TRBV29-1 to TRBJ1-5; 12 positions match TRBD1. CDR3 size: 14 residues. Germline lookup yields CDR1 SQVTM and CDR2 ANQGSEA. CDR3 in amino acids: CSVAGTGGNQPHHF. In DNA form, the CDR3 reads TGCAGCGTGGCCGGGACAGGGGGCAATCAGCCCCATCATTTT.

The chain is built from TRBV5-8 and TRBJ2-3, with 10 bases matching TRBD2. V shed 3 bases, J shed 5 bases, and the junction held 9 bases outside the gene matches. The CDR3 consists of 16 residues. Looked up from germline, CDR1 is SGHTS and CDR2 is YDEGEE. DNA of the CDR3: TGTGCCAGCAGCTCTCCAACTAGCGGGGCTGGAGATACGCAGTATTTT. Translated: CASSSPTSGAGDTQYF.

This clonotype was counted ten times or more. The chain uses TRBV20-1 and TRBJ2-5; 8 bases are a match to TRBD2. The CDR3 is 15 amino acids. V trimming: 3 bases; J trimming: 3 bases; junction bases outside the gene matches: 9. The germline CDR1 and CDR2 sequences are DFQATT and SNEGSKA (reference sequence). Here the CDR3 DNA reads TGCAGTGCTAGCGCGGGAGGTACGATGGAAGAGACCCAGTACTTC. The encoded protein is CSASAGGTMEETQYF.

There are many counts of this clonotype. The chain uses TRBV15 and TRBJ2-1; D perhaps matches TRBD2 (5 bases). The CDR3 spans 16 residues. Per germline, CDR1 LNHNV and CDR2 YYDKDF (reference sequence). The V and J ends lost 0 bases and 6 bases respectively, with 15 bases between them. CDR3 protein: CATSRDSRLAGNEQFF. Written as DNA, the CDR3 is TGTGCCACCAGCAGAGATTCACGGCTAGCCGGCAATGAGCAGTTCTTC.

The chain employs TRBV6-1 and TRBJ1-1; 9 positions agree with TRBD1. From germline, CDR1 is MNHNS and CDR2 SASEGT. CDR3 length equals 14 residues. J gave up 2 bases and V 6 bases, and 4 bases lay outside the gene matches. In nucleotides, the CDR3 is TGTGCCAGCAGAGGGGACAGGGAAAACACTGAAGCTTTCTTT. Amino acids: CASRGDRENTEAFF.

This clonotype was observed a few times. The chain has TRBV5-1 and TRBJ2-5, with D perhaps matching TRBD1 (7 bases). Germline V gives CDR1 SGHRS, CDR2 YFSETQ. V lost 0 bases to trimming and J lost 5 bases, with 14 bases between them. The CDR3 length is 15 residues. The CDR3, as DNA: TGCGCCAGCAGCTTGGTTGGAGGGGGCGGTGAGACCCAGTACTTC. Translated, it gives CASSLVGGGGETQYF. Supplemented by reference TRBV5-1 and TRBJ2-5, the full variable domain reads KAGVTQTPRYLIKTRGQQVTLSCSPISGHRSVSWYQQTPGQGLQFLFEYFSETQRNKGNFPGRFSGRQFSNSRSEMNVSTLELGDSALYLCASSLVGGGGETQYFGPGTRLLVL.

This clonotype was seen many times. The CDR3 protein is CASTSYSYNEQFF. The CDR3 DNA sequence: TGTGCCAGCACCTCCTACTCCTACAATGAGCAGTTCTTC. The gene calls are TRBV7-2 and TRBJ2-1; D gene uncertain. The CDR3 loop spans 13 amino acids. Germline V CDR1 and CDR2: SGHTA, FQGNSA. The V and J ends lost 7 bases and 0 bases respectively, with 7 bases between them. Full variable domain (outside the CDR3, taken from reference TRBV7-2 and TRBJ2-1): GAGVSQSPSNKVTEKGKDVELRCDPISGHTALYWYRQSLGQGLEFLIYFQGNSAPDKSGLPSDRFSAERTGGSVSTLTIQRTQQEDSAVYLCASTSYSYNEQFFGPGTRLTVL.

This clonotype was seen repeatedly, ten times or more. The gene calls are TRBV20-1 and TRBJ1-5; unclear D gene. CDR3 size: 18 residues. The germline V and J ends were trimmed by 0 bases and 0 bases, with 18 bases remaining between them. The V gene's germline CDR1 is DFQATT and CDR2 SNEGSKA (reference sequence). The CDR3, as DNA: TGCAGTGCTAGAGACGACGCCTATTTCGACTATAGCAATCAGCCCCAGCATTTT. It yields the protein CSARDDAYFDYSNQPQHF.

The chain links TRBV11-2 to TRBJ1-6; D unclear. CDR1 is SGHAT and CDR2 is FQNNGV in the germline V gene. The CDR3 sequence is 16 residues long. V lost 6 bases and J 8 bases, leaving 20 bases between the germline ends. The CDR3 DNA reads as TGTGCCAGCAGGTTTAGTCAATGGACTGGTGATTCACCCCTCCACTTT. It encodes CASRFSQWTGDSPLHF.

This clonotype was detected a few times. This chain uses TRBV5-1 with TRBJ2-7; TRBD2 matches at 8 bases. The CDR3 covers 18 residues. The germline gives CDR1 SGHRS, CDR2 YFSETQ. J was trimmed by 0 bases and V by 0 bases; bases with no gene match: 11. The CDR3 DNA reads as TGCGCCAGCAGCTTGGTTGCGAGCGGGGGCGCTAGCTCCTACGAGCAGTACTTC. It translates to CASSLVASGGASSYEQYF.

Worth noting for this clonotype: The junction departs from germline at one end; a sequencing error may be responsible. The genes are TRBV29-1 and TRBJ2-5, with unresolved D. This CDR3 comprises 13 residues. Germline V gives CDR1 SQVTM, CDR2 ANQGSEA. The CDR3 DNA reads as TGCAGAGTTGAAGTCGGATCACAAGAGGCCCAGTACTTC. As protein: CRVEVGSQEAQYF.

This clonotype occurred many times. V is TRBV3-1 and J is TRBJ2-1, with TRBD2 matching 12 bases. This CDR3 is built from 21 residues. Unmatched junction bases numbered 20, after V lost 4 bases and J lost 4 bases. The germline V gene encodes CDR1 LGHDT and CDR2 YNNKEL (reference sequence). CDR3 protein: CASSPRSPSGGGPGSYNEQFF. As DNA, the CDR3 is TGTGCCAGCAGCCCAAGATCGCCTAGCGGGGGGGGACCGGGTTCGTACAATGAGCAGTTCTTC.

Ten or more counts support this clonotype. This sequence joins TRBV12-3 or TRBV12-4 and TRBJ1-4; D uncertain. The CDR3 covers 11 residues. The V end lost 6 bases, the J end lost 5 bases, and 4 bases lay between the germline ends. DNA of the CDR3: TGTGCCAGCAGCCTGAATGAAAAACTGTTTTTT. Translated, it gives CASSLNEKLFF.

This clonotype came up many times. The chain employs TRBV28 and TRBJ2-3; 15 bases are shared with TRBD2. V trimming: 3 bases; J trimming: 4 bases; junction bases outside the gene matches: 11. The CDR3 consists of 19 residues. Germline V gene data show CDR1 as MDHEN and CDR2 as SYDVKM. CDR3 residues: CASSFPLGTSGGYPDTQYF. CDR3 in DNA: TGTGCCAGCAGTTTCCCCTTAGGGACTAGCGGGGGGTATCCAGATACGCAGTATTTT.

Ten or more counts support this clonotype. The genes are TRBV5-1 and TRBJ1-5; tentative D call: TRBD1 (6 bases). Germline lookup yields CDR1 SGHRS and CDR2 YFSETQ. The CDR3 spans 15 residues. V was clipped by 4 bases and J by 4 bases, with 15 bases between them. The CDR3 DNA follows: TGCGCCAGCAGCCCCACAGGGACTAAGAATCAGCCCCAGCATTTT. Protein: CASSPTGTKNQPQHF.

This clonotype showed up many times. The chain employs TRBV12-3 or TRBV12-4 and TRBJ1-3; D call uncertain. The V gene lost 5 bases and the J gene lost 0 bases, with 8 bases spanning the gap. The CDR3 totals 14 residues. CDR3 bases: TGTGCCAGCAGTCACCGGGACTCTGGAAACACCATATATTTT. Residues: CASSHRDSGNTIYF.

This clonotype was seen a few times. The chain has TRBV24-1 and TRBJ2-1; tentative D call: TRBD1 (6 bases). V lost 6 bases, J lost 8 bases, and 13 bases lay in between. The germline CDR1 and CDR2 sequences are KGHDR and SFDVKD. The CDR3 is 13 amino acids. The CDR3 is CATSLQGFDEQFF. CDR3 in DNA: TGTGCCACCAGTCTACAGGGCTTCGATGAGCAGTTCTTC.

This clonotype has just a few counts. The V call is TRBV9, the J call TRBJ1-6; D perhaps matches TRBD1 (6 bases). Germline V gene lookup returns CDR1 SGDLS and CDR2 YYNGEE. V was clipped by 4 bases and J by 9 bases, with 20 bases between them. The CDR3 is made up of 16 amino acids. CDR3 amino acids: CASSPSGGRSASPLHF. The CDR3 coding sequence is TGTGCCAGCAGCCCTAGTGGGGGGCGATCTGCTTCACCCCTCCACTTT.